This T cell receptor (beta chain) was sequenced during a study of response to subunit inactivated influenza vaccine. Whole-study results and caveats: There was a suggestion from the authors that each seasonal influenza vaccination recruits few new T cells.

TCRdb analysed the RT-PCR reads with MiXCR anew, one entry per CDR3 protein. Among around 480,000 distinct CDR3 sequences listed, 15% to 20% were seen once. There are a few counts of this clonotype. The antigen remains undetermined. Germline V lookup: CDR1 MGHRA, CDR2 YSYEKL. The CDR3 is made up of 16 amino acids. Trimming removed 0 bases at V and 0 bases at J, with 9 bases between. This clonotype originated in a man between 50 and 69 years old who received an inactivated influenza vaccine. V gene TRBV4-1 combines with J gene TRBJ2-1, with D perhaps TRBD1 (7 bases). Sample: CD4+ T cells sorted from PBMCs, taken about 23 months after vaccination. CDR3 amino acids: CASSQDQGGSYNEQFF. CDR3 sequence (DNA): TGCGCCAGCAGCCAAGATCAGGGGGGCTCCTACAATGAGCAGTTCTTC.